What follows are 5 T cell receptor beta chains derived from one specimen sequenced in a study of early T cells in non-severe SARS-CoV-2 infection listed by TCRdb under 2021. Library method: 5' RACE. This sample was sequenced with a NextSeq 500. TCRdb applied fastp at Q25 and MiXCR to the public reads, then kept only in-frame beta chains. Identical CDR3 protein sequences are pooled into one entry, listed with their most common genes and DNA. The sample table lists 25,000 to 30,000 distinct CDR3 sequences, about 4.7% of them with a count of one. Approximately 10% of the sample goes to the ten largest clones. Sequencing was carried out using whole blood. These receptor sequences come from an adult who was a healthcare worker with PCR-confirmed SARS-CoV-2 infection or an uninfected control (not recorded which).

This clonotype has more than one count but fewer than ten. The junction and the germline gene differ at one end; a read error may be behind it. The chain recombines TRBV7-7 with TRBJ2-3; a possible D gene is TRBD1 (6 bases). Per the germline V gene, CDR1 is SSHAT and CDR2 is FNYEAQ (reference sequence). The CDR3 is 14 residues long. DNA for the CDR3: TGTGCTAGCAGCCTACAGGGAAGCACAGATACGCAGTATTTT. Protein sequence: CASSLQGSTDTQYF.

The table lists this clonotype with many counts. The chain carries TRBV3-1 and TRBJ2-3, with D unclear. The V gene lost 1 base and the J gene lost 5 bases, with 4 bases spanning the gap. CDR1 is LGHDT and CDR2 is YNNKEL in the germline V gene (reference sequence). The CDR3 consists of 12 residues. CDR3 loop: CASSQVEDTQYF. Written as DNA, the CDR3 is TGTGCCAGCAGCCAAGTTGAAGATACGCAGTATTTT.

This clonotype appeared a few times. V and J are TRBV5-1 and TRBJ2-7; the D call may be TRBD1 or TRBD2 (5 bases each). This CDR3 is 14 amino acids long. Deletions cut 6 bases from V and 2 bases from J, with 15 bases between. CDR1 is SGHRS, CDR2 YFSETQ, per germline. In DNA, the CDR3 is TGCGCCAGCACCGGGACGTTCGGCACCTACGAGCAGTACTTC. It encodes CASTGTFGTYEQYF.

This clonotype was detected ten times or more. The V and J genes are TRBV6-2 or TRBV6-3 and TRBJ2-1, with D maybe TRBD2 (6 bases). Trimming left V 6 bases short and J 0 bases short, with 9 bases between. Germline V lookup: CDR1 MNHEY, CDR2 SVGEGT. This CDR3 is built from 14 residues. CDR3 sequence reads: CASRRDNSYNEQFF. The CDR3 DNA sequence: TGTGCCAGCAGGCGGGATAACTCCTACAATGAGCAGTTCTTC.

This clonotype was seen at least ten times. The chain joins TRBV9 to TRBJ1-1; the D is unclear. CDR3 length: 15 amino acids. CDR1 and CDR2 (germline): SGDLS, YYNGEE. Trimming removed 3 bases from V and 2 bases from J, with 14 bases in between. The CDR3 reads CASSEGQAPNTEAFF. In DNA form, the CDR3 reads TGTGCCAGCAGCGAAGGCCAGGCTCCAAACACTGAAGCTTTCTTT.